Below are 18 T cell receptor beta chains sequenced from a single sample in a study of blood T cell repertoires in COVID-19. TCRdb's table, derived via immunoSEQ multiplex PCR, lists solely in-frame clones and lacks some. The sample contains more than 300,000 clones, around 86% of which appear only once. The sample taken for sequencing was PBMCs or T cells enriched from blood (not recorded which). These receptors originate from a woman younger than 30 who had recovered from COVID-19.

The V call is TRBV6-1, the J call TRBJ1-5; D gene ambiguous. The CDR3 length is 12 residues. V was shortened by 3 bases and J by 5 bases, with 5 bases between the two germline ends. The germline gives CDR1 MNHNS, CDR2 SASEGT. The CDR3 DNA is TGTGCCAGCAGTGACCGGTATCAGCCCCAGCATTTT. As protein: CASSDRYQPQHF.

The chain combines TRBV7-9 with TRBJ2-7, with D maybe TRBD2 (6 bases). V dropped 1 base and J dropped 2 bases, with 15 bases sitting between them. There are 16 residues in the CDR3. Germline-derived CDR1 and CDR2 are SEHNR and FQNEAQ (reference sequence). The CDR3 is CASSLEVLAGTYEQYF. In DNA, the CDR3 is TGTGCCAGCAGCTTAGAGGTTCTGGCGGGAACCTACGAGCAGTACTTC.

This clone has only a few counts. The rearrangement links TRBV3-1 (or the pseudogene TRBV3-2) to TRBJ2-2, with D unresolved. From germline, CDR1 is LGHDT and CDR2 YNNKEL (reference sequence). Deletions cut 3 bases from V and 8 bases from J, with 10 bases between. CDR3 length: 13 residues. The DNA of the CDR3 is TGTGCCAGCAGCCAGCCTAGTCGAGGGGAGCTGTTTTTT. This encodes CASSQPSRGELFF.

The rearrangement joins TRBV7-9 to TRBJ1-2, with D unclear. The V end was cut by 7 bases, the J end by 0 bases, with 12 bases between. This CDR3 spans 14 amino acids. CDR1 is SEHNR and CDR2 is FQNEAQ in the germline V gene (reference sequence). The CDR3, as DNA: TGTGCCAGCACCCAAGCGGTAGCTAACTATGGCTACACCTTC. This translates into CASTQAVANYGYTF.

The chain combines TRBV2 with TRBJ2-2, with D unresolved. This CDR3 contains 13 residues. Trimming stripped 4 bases from V and 4 bases from J, with 7 bases between. CDR1 is SNHLY and CDR2 is FYNNEI in the germline V gene. CDR3 amino acids: CASSGLSTGELFF. In DNA, the CDR3 is TGTGCCAGCAGTGGACTCAGCACCGGGGAGCTGTTTTTT.

V is TRBV28 and J is TRBJ2-7; no reliable D call. Trimming left V 4 bases short and J 6 bases short, with 13 bases between. Germline values: CDR1 MDHEN, CDR2 SYDVKM. This CDR3 has 13 residues. CDR3 sequence reads: CASSSAPLGEQYF. The CDR3 nucleotides read TGTGCCAGCAGTTCCGCCCCCCTAGGCGAGCAGTACTTC.

This clone appeared once. The chain joins TRBV5-1 to TRBJ2-7; D perhaps matches TRBD2 (5 bases). This CDR3 region has 14 residues. The V gene's germline CDR1 is SGHRS and CDR2 YFSETQ. The V and J ends lost 1 base and 3 bases respectively, with 11 bases between them. The chain's CDR3 is CASSLFDGNYEQYF. CDR3 bases: TGCGCCAGCAGCTTGTTTGACGGGAACTACGAGCAGTACTTC.

CDR3 amino acids: CAWIQFGQSNTEAFF. DNA of the CDR3: TGTGCCTGGATACAGTTCGGACAGTCGAACACTGAAGCTTTCTTT. The genes are TRBV30 and TRBJ1-1, with D perhaps matching TRBD1 (6 bases). There are 15 residues in the CDR3. Deletions cut 4 bases from V and 1 base from J, with 16 bases between. From germline, CDR1 is GTSNPN and CDR2 SVGIG (reference sequence).

The chain recombines TRBV3-1 (or the pseudogene TRBV3-2) with TRBJ2-1; TRBD1 matches 8 bases. The CDR3 is 13 residues long. Germline CDR1 and CDR2: LGHDT and YNNKEL (reference sequence). V gave up 5 bases and J gave up 7 bases; unmatched junction bases: 4. For the CDR3, the DNA is TGTGCCAGCAGCTCCACAGGGGGGAATGAGCAGTTCTTC. It specifies CASSSTGGNEQFF.

The chain combines TRBV9 with TRBJ2-3; TRBD2 aligns across 7 bases. The V gene's germline CDR1 is SGDLS and CDR2 YYNGEE. V gave up 4 bases and J gave up 6 bases; unmatched junction bases: 8. The CDR3 sequence is 14 residues long. The CDR3 region has the DNA TGTGCCAGCAGCCCTCGGACTAGTGGGGATACGCAGTATTTT. It codes for CASSPRTSGDTQYF.

On this clone itself: This sample includes further DNA sequences coding for the same CDR3. This chain links TRBV5-1 with TRBJ1-1, with a weak D call TRBD1 (5 bases). Germline CDR1 SGHRS, CDR2 YFSETQ. V was clipped by 3 bases and J by 1 base, with 7 bases between them. The CDR3 has 13 amino acids. CDR3 residues: CASSSGQNTEAFF. The CDR3 coding sequence is TGCGCCAGCAGCTCCGGACAGAACACTGAAGCTTTCTTT. The full variable domain, its missing parts supplied by reference TRBV5-1 and TRBJ1-1, is KAGVTQTPRYLIKTRGQQVTLSCSPISGHRSVSWYQQTPGQGLQFLFEYFSETQRNKGNFPGRFSGRQFSNSRSEMNVSTLELGDSALYLCASSSGQNTEAFFGQGTRLTVV.

The rearrangement uses TRBV12-5 and TRBJ2-3; 11 nucleotides agree with TRBD2. There are 14 residues in the CDR3. Trimming removed 4 bases from V and 6 bases from J; junction bases left unmatched: 3. Germline values: CDR1 LGHNT, CDR2 FRNRAP. The CDR3 here is CASGSGLAGDTQYF. CDR3 coding DNA: TGTGCTAGTGGTTCCGGACTAGCGGGCGATACGCAGTATTTT.

This chain uses TRBV10-2 with TRBJ2-1; TRBD2 matches 7 bases. Per germline, CDR1 WSHSY and CDR2 SAAADI. V was clipped by 8 bases and J by 4 bases; unmatched bases: 8. The CDR3 has 14 residues. CDR3 region: CASLPSGDYNEQFF. DNA for the CDR3: TGCGCCAGCCTACCAAGCGGGGATTACAATGAGCAGTTCTTC.

V is TRBV2 and J is TRBJ1-2, with D maybe TRBD1 (5 bases). The CDR3 totals 13 residues. V was trimmed by 9 bases and J by 0 bases, leaving 11 bases between them. CDR1 is SNHLY, CDR2 FYNNEI, per germline. For the CDR3, the DNA is TGTGCCAGGTTCGGGGGTTCTAACTATGGCTACACCTTC. Translation gives CARFGGSNYGYTF.

The chain couples TRBV5-4 to TRBJ1-2; 7 bases are a match to TRBD1. CDR1 and CDR2 (germline): SGHNT, YYREEE (reference sequence). The CDR3 loop spans 15 amino acids. V shed 3 bases and J 8 bases; nucleotides not matched to a gene: 13. The CDR3 nucleotides read TGTGCCAGCAGCTCGGCAGGGGGTGAAGATTACGGCTACACCTTC. As protein: CASSSAGGEDYGYTF.

The chain recombines TRBV6-6 with TRBJ2-2; 10 bases fit TRBD1. From germline, CDR1 is MNHNY and CDR2 SVGAGI (reference sequence). This CDR3 has 19 amino acids. Trimming cost V 5 bases and J 0 bases; bases outside gene matches: 12. The CDR3 DNA is TGTGCCAGCAGTCCAATAGAAGAGACAGGGGGCCCGAACACCGGGGAGCTGTTTTTT. Encoded protein: CASSPIEETGGPNTGELFF.

V gene TRBV21-1 combines with J gene TRBJ2-5; TRBD2 was called by the table and not checked on the DNA. TRBV21-1 is reported as a pseudogene. CDR3 length equals 16 residues. The CDR3 sequence: CASSKRGGQRGETQYF. CDR3 coding DNA: TGTGCCAGCAGCAAACGGGGAGGGCAACGCGGGGAGACCCAGTACTTC.

The chain is built from TRBV28 and TRBJ2-2; possible D gene TRBD1, 6 bases. Trimming cost V 11 bases and J 3 bases, with 19 bases left between them. Germline assignment: CDR1 MDHEN and CDR2 SYDVKM. The CDR3 is made up of 15 amino acids. The CDR3 reads CAAPGQWDDTGELFF. Here the CDR3 DNA reads TGTGCCGCCCCCGGACAGTGGGATGACACCGGGGAGCTGTTTTTT.